The 2 T cell receptor beta chains listed next were all sequenced from one sample in a study of T cells after yellow fever vaccination. Each CDR3 protein gets one entry after TCRdb re-called the 5' RACE reads with MiXCR. The sample has roughly 400,000 distinct CDR3 sequences, around 19% seen once. Material: PBMCs, obtained before the yellow fever booster vaccination. Source of these receptors: a man aged 18-30 years who received the YFV17D yellow fever vaccine.

V usage is TRBV11-2 and J usage is TRBJ2-3; D is possibly TRBD1 (6 bases). Trimming pared 2 bases from V and 3 bases from J, leaving 15 bases between. Germline V CDR1 and CDR2: SGHAT, FQNNGV. This CDR3 spans 16 amino acids. The CDR3 sequence is CASSLYMQGSTDTQYF. The CDR3 region has the DNA TGTGCCAGCAGCTTATATATGCAGGGGTCGACAGATACGCAGTATTTT.

The chain uses TRBV3-1 and TRBJ2-5; TRBD2 aligns across 13 bases. Per germline, CDR1 LGHDT and CDR2 YNNKEL (reference sequence). CDR3 length: 16 residues. The V segment lost 0 bases and the J segment 5 bases; nucleotides outside the gene matches: 3. The CDR3 DNA follows: TGTGCCAGCAGCCAAGACGGACTAGCGGGGGTTGAGACCCAGTACTTC. Amino acids: CASSQDGLAGVETQYF.